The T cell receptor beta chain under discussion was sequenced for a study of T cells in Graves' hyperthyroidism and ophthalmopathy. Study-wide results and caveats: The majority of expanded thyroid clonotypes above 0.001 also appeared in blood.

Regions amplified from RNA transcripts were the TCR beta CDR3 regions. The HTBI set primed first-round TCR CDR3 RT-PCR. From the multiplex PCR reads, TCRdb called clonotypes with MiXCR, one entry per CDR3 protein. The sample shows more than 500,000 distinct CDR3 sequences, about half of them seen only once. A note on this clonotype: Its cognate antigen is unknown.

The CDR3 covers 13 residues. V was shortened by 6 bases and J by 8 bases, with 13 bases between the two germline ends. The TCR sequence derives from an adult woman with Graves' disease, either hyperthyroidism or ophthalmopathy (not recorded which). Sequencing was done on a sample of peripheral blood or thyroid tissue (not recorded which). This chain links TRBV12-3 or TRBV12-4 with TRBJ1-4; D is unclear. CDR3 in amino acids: CASSQSSVEKLFF. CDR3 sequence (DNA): TGTGCCAGCAGCCAGTCCAGTGTGGAAAAACTGTTTTTT.